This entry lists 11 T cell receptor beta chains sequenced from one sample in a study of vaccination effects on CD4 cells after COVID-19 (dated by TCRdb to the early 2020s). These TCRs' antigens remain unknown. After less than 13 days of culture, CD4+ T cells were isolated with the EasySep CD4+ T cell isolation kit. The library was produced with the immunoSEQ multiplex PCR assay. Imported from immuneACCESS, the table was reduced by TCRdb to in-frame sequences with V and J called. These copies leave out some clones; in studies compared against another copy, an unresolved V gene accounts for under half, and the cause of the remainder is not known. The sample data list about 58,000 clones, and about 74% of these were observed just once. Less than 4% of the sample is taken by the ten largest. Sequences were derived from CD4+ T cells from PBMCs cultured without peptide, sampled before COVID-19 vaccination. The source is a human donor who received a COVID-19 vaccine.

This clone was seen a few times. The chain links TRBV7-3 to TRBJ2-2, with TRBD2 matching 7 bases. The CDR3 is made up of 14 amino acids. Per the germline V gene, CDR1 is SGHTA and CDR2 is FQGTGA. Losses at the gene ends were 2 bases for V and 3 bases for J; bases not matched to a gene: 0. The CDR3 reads CASSLAGDTGELFF. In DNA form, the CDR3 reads TGTGCCAGCAGCTTAGCGGGGGACACCGGGGAGCTGTTTTTT.

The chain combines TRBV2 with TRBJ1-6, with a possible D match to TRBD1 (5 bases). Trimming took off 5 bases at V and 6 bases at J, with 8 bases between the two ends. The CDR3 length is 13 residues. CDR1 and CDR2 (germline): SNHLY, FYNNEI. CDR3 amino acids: CASSYQGNSPLHF. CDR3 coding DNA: TGTGCCAGCAGTTATCAGGGTAATTCACCCCTCCACTTT. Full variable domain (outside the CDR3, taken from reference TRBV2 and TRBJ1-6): EPEVTQTPSHQVTQMGQEVILRCVPISNHLYFYWYRQILGQKVEFLVSFYNNEISEKSEIFDDQFSVERPDGSNFTLKIRSTKLEDSAMYFCASSYQGNSPLHFGNGTRLTVT.

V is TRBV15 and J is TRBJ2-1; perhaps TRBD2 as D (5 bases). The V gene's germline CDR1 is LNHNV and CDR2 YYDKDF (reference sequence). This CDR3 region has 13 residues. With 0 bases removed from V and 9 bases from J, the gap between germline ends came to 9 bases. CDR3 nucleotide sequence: TGTGCCACCAGCAGAGATTCGGGGTTTGAGCAGTTCTTC. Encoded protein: CATSRDSGFEQFF.

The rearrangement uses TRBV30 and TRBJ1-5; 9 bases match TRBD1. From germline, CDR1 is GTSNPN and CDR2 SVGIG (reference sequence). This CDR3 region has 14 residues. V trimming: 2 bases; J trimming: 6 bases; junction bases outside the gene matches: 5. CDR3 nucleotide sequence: TGTGCCTGGAGTACGGGACAGGGTGGTCAGCCCCAGCATTTT. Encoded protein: CAWSTGQGGQPQHF.

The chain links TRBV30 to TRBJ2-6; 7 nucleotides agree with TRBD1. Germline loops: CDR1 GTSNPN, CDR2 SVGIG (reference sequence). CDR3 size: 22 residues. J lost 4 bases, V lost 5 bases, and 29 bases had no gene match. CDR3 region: CAWGGFRWDRDRSVSGANVLTF. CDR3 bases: TGTGCCTGGGGGGGCTTTCGGTGGGACAGAGATAGGTCAGTTTCGGGGGCCAACGTCCTGACTTTC.

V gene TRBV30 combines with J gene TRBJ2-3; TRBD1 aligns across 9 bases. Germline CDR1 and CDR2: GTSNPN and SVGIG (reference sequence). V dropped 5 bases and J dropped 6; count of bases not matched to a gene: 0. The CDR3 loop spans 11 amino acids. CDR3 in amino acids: CAWGQGDTQYF. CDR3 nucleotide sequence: TGTGCCTGGGGACAGGGGGATACGCAGTATTTT.

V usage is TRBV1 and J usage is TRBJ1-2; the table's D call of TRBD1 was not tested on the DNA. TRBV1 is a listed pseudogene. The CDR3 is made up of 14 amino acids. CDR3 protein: CTRVEKGVRYGYTF. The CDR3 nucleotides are TGCACCAGGGTAGAGAAGGGGGTGCGCTATGGCTACACCTTC.

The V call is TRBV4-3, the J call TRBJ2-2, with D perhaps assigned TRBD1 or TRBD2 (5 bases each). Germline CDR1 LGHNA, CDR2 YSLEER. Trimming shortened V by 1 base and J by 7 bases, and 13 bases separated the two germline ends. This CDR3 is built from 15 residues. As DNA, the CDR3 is TGCGCCAGCAGCCAAGGGGACGTCTCAGGCGGGGAGCTGTTTTTT. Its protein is CASSQGDVSGGELFF.

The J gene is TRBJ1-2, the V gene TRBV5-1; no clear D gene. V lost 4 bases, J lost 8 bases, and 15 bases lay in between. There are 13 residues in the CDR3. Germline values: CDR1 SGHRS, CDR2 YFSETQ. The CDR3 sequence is CASSPGTGGGYTF. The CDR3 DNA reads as TGCGCCAGCAGCCCAGGTACCGGCGGGGGCTACACCTTC. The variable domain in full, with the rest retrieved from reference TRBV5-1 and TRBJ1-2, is KAGVTQTPRYLIKTRGQQVTLSCSPISGHRSVSWYQQTPGQGLQFLFEYFSETQRNKGNFPGRFSGRQFSNSRSEMNVSTLELGDSALYLCASSPGTGGGYTFGSGTRLTVV.

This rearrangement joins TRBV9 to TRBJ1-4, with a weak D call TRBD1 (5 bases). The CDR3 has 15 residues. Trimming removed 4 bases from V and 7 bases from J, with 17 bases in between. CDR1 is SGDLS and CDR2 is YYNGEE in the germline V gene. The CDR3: CASSPAGGRAEKLFF. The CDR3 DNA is TGTGCCAGCAGCCCCGCGGGGGGGAGGGCTGAAAAACTGTTTTTT.

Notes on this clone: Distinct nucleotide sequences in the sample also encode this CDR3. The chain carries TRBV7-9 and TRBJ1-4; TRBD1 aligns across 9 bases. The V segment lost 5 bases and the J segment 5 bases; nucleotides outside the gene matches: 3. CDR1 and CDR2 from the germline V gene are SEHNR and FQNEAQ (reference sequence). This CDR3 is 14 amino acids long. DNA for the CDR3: TGTGCCAGCAGCAGGGGACAGGGCAATGAAAAACTGTTTTTT. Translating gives CASSRGQGNEKLFF.